The clone carrying this TCR beta chain has only a few counts. These data come from a study of blood T cell repertoires in COVID-19. Study information: Samples taken during acute and convalescent COVID-19 were collected in the United States, Italy and Spain. Sources were T cells, B-cell-depleted T cells, or PBMCs; the material itself was cDNA or gDNA.

The protocol was immunoSEQ multiplex PCR, while the TCRdb copy is restricted to in-frame clones and leaves out a portion. The sample lists 120,000 to 150,000 clones, about 80% occurring once. Germline V lookup: CDR1 KGHSH, CDR2 LQKENI. Trimming pared 3 bases from V and 0 bases from J, leaving 11 bases between. The length of the CDR3 is 15 residues. Sequencing was carried out using peripheral blood. The sequence was collected from a woman of 80 years or more in a cohort sampled during active or convalescent COVID-19. V is TRBV18 and J is TRBJ1-1; D unresolved. The CDR3 loop is CASSPSLNMNTEAFF. In DNA form, the CDR3 reads TGTGCCAGCTCACCGTCTCTGAACATGAACACTGAAGCTTTCTTT.